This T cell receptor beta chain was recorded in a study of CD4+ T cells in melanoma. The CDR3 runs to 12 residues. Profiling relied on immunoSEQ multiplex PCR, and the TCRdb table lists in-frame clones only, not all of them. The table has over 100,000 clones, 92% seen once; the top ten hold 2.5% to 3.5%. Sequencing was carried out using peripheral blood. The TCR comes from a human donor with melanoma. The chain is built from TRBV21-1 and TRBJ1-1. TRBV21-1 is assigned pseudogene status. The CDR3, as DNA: TGTGCCAGCAGTTCGGGACTCCCTGAAGCTTTCTTT. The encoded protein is CASSSGLPEAFF.